This passage covers 14 T cell receptor beta chains from one sample sequenced in a study of T cells in Graves' hyperthyroidism and ophthalmopathy. Researchers amplified the TCR beta CDR3 regions from RNA transcripts. Initially, a first-round RT-PCR of the TCR CDR3 employed the HTBI primer set. TCRdb redid the calling of the multiplex PCR reads with MiXCR, one entry per CDR3 protein. Of a few hundred thousand distinct CDR3 sequences in the sample, about half were seen once. Sequencing input: peripheral blood or thyroid tissue (not recorded which). Source of these receptors: a woman between 18 and 29 years old with Graves' hyperthyroidism.

The chain is built from TRBV5-4 and TRBJ1-1; D gene unclear. The CDR3 runs to 12 residues. V was trimmed by 4 bases and J by 5 bases, leaving 9 bases between them. The germline V gene encodes CDR1 SGHNT and CDR2 YYREEE (reference sequence). The CDR3 is CASSLEETEAFF. Written as DNA, the CDR3 is TGTGCCAGCAGCCTTGAGGAGACTGAAGCTTTCTTT.

The chain links TRBV20-1 to TRBJ2-7, with 13 nucleotides matching TRBD2. The CDR3 sequence is 18 residues long. CDR1 is DFQATT, CDR2 SNEGSKA, per germline (reference sequence). V was clipped by 1 base and J by 7 bases; unmatched bases: 16. CDR3 amino acids: CSARGGTSGTVNYNEQYF. The CDR3 DNA sequence: TGCAGTGCTAGAGGTGGGACTAGCGGGACAGTTAACTACAATGAGCAGTACTTC.

This clonotype was detected ten times or more. This rearrangement joins TRBV24-1 to TRBJ2-7; D may be TRBD2 (5 bases). CDR3 length: 13 amino acids. V was cut by 3 bases and J by 2 bases, with 7 bases left in between. Per the germline V gene, CDR1 is KGHDR and CDR2 is SFDVKD. The CDR3 spells CATSDPGTYEQYF. The CDR3 coding sequence is TGTGCCACCAGTGATCCCGGGACCTACGAGCAGTACTTC.

This chain uses TRBV27 with TRBJ1-1; weak D call: TRBD1 (5 bases). The ends were cut back, 7 bases at V and 1 base at J, with 13 bases in the middle. Germline V gene data show CDR1 as MNHEY and CDR2 as SMNVEV (reference sequence). The CDR3 spans 14 residues. The DNA for the CDR3 is TGTGCCAGCACCACAATAGGGGAGAACACTGAAGCTTTCTTT. It translates to CASTTIGENTEAFF.

This clonotype was seen just once. With a much larger clone just one base away, this may be a read error. The chain joins TRBV20-1 to TRBJ1-1, with D maybe TRBD1 (5 bases). The CDR3 has 12 amino acids. In germline, CDR1 is DFQATT, CDR2 SNEGSKA (reference sequence). V lost 5 bases to trimming and J lost 10 bases, with 17 bases between them. The CDR3 loop is CSAGPGGVGAFF. The CDR3 DNA reads as TGCAGTGCTGGGCCTGGGGGAGTCGGAGCTTTCTTT.

As to this clonotype: This could be a read error, since a much larger clone is one nucleotide away. As the CDR3 is not closed by the conserved phenylalanine or tryptophan, this likely results from a read error. V usage is TRBV12-3 or TRBV12-4 and J usage is TRBJ1-1; 8 nucleotides agree with TRBD1. V shed 6 bases, J shed 3 bases, and the junction held 3 bases outside the gene matches. The CDR3 has 13 amino acids. The CDR3: CASRHRGDTEAFL. For the CDR3, the DNA is TGTGCCAGCAGGCACAGGGGGGACACTGAAGCTTTCCTT.

This clonotype has a single count. This chain links TRBV15 with TRBJ2-7; D might be TRBD2 (5 bases). CDR3 length: 12 residues. CDR1 LNHNV and CDR2 YYDKDF come from the germline V gene (reference sequence). CDR3 residues: CASWQRAYEQYF. The CDR3 coding sequence is TGTGCTAGTTGGCAGAGGGCCTACGAGCAGTACTTC. The full variable domain, its missing parts supplied by reference TRBV15 and TRBJ2-7, is DAMVIQNPRYQVTQFGKPVTLSCSQTLNHNVMYWYQQKSSQAPKLLFHYYDKDFNNEADTPDNFQSRRPNTSFCFLDIRSPGLGDTAMYLCASWQRAYEQYFGPGTRLTVT.

The chain is built from TRBV5-1 and TRBJ2-5; D unresolved. The CDR3 extends over 14 amino acids. The V gene's germline CDR1 is SGHRS and CDR2 YFSETQ. V shed 0 bases and J shed 5 bases, with 11 bases lying between them. As DNA, the CDR3 is TGCGCCAGCAGCTTGGGGGCCTACAATGAGACCCAGTACTTC. Translated: CASSLGAYNETQYF.

The chain combines TRBV7-3 with TRBJ2-1; D may be TRBD1 (6 bases). The DNA end lines up better with TRBJ2-7; the J call may be wrong. The CDR3 has 15 residues. From germline, CDR1 is SGHTA and CDR2 FQGTGA. The CDR3 coding sequence is TGTGCCAGCAGTCCACAGGGTCGGGCCTACAATGAGCAGTACTTC. Translation gives CASSPQGRAYNEQYF.

This clonotype was seen repeatedly, ten times or more. V gene TRBV7-9 combines with J gene TRBJ1-1, with D possibly matching TRBD1 (5 bases). The CDR3 totals 16 residues. Germline V gene data show CDR1 as SEHNR and CDR2 as FQNEAQ (reference sequence). V was clipped by 1 base and J by 2 bases, with 14 bases between them. The CDR3 bases are TGTGCCAGCAGCTTAGTCCCTTACGACAGCAACACTGAAGCTTTCTTT. This gives the protein CASSLVPYDSNTEAFF.

The chain joins TRBV6-2 or TRBV6-3 to TRBJ2-7, with D maybe TRBD1 (6 bases). Germline V gene data show CDR1 as MNHEY and CDR2 as SVGEGT. Trimming stripped 6 bases from V and 3 bases from J, with 18 bases between. This CDR3 is built from 15 residues. DNA for the CDR3: TGTGCCAGCAGAATACAGGGTCCGATTGTCTACGAGCAGTACTTC. Encoded protein: CASRIQGPIVYEQYF.

This clonotype was seen only a few times. The J gene is TRBJ2-7, the V gene TRBV7-8; 8 nucleotides align to TRBD2. The J call may be incorrect, as the DNA end agrees better with TRBJ2-1. The CDR3 is 14 amino acids. Germline V gene lookup returns CDR1 SGHVS and CDR2 FQNEAQ. Here the CDR3 reads CASSFAGGSNEQFF. Here the CDR3 DNA reads TGTGCCAGCAGCTTTGCGGGAGGCTCCAATGAGCAGTTCTTC.

This clonotype was counted ten times or more. The gene calls are TRBV20-1 and TRBJ2-7; the match to TRBD2 covers 11 bases. V dropped 2 bases and J dropped 5; count of bases not matched to a gene: 8. The CDR3 has 15 residues. Germline lookup yields CDR1 DFQATT and CDR2 SNEGSKA (reference sequence). This chain's CDR3 is CSARLAGGFPNEQYF. The CDR3 nucleotides are TGCAGTGCTAGACTAGCGGGAGGCTTCCCAAACGAGCAGTACTTC.

This clonotype was picked up many times. V usage is TRBV6-5 and J usage is TRBJ2-2; 9 bases are shared with TRBD1. Germline V gives CDR1 MNHEY, CDR2 SVGAGI. The CDR3 is made up of 13 amino acids. CDR3: CATQGAGTGELFF. CDR3 DNA: TGTGCAACACAGGGGGCAGGCACCGGGGAGCTGTTTTTT.